A single sample is the source of the 9 T cell receptor beta chains below, sequenced in a study of blood T cell repertoires in COVID-19. Clones were sequenced by immunoSEQ multiplex PCR, and TCRdb holds only the in-frame ones, with some missing. Here the sample spans 200,000 or so clones, around 82% being singletons. Sequenced sample: PBMCs or T cells enriched from blood (not recorded which). The receptors derive from a man aged 35 to 55 who had recovered from COVID-19.

This clone has more than one count but fewer than ten. The rearrangement uses TRBV3-1 (or the pseudogene TRBV3-2) and TRBJ1-3; D is unresolved. The V and J ends lost 2 bases and 2 bases respectively, with 4 bases between them. CDR1 LGHDT and CDR2 YNNKEL come from the germline V gene (reference sequence). This CDR3 comprises 13 residues. CDR3 loop: CASSQITGNTIYF. The DNA for the CDR3 is TGTGCCAGCAGCCAAATTACTGGAAACACCATATATTTT.

The count of this clone is one. This chain connects TRBV7-6 to TRBJ1-3; D is perhaps TRBD1 (5 bases). The germline V gene has CDR1 SGHVS and CDR2 FNYEAQ. CDR3 length: 16 amino acids. V gave up 1 base and J gave up 2 bases, with 12 bases separating them. CDR3 amino acids: CASSLDFREPGNTIYF. The DNA of the CDR3 is TGTGCCAGCAGCTTAGATTTCAGGGAACCTGGAAACACCATATATTTT.

V usage is TRBV11-3 and J usage is TRBJ1-4; 7 positions match TRBD1. Trimming at V came to 6 bases and at J to 5 bases, leaving 9 bases not matched to a gene. This CDR3 spans 15 amino acids. Germline V gene lookup returns CDR1 SGHNT and CDR2 YENEEA. The CDR3 sequence: CASSSRTGENEKLFF. CDR3 DNA: TGTGCCAGCAGTAGCCGGACAGGAGAGAATGAAAAACTGTTTTTT.

V is TRBV7-2 and J is TRBJ2-7, with TRBD2 matching over 8 bases. V dropped 5 bases and J dropped 3; count of bases not matched to a gene: 12. The CDR3 length is 16 residues. Germline loops: CDR1 SGHTA, CDR2 FQGNSA. The CDR3 is CASSPHGSSGRYEQYF. The CDR3 DNA reads as TGTGCCAGCAGCCCCCACGGGTCTAGCGGGCGCTACGAGCAGTACTTC.

The rearrangement joins TRBV30 to TRBJ2-7; 8 nucleotides agree with TRBD2. This CDR3 spans 14 amino acids. J lost 4 bases, V lost 2 bases, and 7 bases had no gene match. Germline values: CDR1 GTSNPN, CDR2 SVGIG (reference sequence). In DNA form, the CDR3 reads TGTGCCTGGAGTACGGGACTAGGTGCGTACGAGCAGTACTTC. Translation: CAWSTGLGAYEQYF. Supplemented by reference TRBV30 and TRBJ2-7, the full variable domain reads SQTIHQWPATLVQPVGSPLSLECTVEGTSNPNLYWYRQAAGRGLQLLFYSVGIGQISSEVPQNLSASRPQDRQFILSSKKLLLSDSGFYLCAWSTGLGAYEQYFGPGTRLTVT.

This chain connects TRBV5-6 to TRBJ1-1, with a possible D match to TRBD1 (6 bases). The V and J ends lost 0 bases and 4 bases respectively, with 7 bases between them. CDR1 is SGHDT and CDR2 is YYEEEE in the germline V gene. The CDR3 has 13 residues. In DNA form, the CDR3 reads TGTGCCAGCAGCTTGGAACAGGGCACTGAAGCTTTCTTT. Translated, it gives CASSLEQGTEAFF.

The chain carries TRBV5-6 and TRBJ1-5; D uncertain. The CDR3 spans 13 residues. Trimming removed 3 bases from V and 3 bases from J, with 7 bases in between. The V gene's germline CDR1 is SGHDT and CDR2 YYEEEE. This CDR3 reads CASSSRPNQPQHF. Written as DNA, the CDR3 is TGTGCCAGCAGCTCTCGTCCCAATCAGCCCCAGCATTTT. Using reference TRBV5-6 and TRBJ1-5 for the parts outside the CDR3, the full variable domain is DAGVTQSPTHLIKTRGQQVTLRCSPKSGHDTVSWYQQALGQGPQFIFQYYEEEERQRGNFPDRFSGHQFPNYSSELNVNALLLGDSALYLCASSSRPNQPQHFGDGTRLSIL.

The gene calls are TRBV7-9 and TRBJ1-2; no definite D call. V shed 6 bases and J shed 1 base, with 12 bases lying between them. CDR1 and CDR2 from the germline V gene are SEHNR and FQNEAQ (reference sequence). The CDR3 consists of 14 residues. This chain's CDR3 is CASRSPGVNYGYTF. The CDR3, as DNA: TGTGCCAGCAGGTCCCCCGGGGTTAACTATGGCTACACCTTC.

The CDR3 DNA sequence: TGTGCCAGCAGCCAAGATTCGGGATCTGAAGCTTTCTTT. It translates to CASSQDSGSEAFF. V gene TRBV14 combines with J gene TRBJ1-1; no reliable D call. The CDR3 is made up of 13 amino acids. Per the germline V gene, CDR1 is SGHDN and CDR2 is FVKESK. The germline V and J ends were trimmed by 0 bases and 6 bases, with 8 bases remaining between them.